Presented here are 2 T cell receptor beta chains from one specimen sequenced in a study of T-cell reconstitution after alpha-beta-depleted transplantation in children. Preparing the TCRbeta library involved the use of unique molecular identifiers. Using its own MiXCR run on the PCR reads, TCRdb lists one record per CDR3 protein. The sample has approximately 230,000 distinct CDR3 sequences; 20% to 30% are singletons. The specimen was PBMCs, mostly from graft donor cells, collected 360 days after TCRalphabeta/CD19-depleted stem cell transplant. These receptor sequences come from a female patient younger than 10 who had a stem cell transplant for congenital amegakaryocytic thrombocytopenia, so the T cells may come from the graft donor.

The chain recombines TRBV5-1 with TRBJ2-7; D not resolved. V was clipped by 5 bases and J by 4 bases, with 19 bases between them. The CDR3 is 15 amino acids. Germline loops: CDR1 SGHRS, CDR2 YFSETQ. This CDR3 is CASRTAPLIDYEQYF. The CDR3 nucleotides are TGCGCCAGCAGGACTGCACCCTTGATAGATTACGAGCAGTACTTC.

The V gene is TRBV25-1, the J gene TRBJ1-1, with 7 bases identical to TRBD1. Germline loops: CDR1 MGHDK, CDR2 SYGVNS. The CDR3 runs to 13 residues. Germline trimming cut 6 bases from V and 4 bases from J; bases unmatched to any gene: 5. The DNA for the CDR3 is TGTGCCAGCAGAACGGGACAGAGCACTGAAGCTTTCTTT. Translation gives CASRTGQSTEAFF.